Following are 3 T cell receptor beta chains from one sample sequenced in a study of T cell repertoires in aging, cancer and after chemotherapy. Rearranged V-D-J TRB sequences were amplified with a mixed TRB-A/B primer pool. MiXCR was run by TCRdb on the multiplex PCR reads, yielding one entry per CDR3 protein. This table has about 13,000 distinct CDR3 sequences, 25% appearing once. Peripheral blood genomic DNA, not sorted cells or RNA, was the template. Sequencing was done on a sample of blood. These receptors all come from a human donor in good health.

Comments on this clonotype: At one end, the junction sequence differs from germline, possibly due to a read error. The gene calls are TRBV15 and TRBJ2-5; 7 positions match TRBD2. The CDR3 spans 14 residues. The germline V gene encodes CDR1 LNHNV and CDR2 YYDKDF (reference sequence). As DNA, the CDR3 is TGTGCCGCCAGCAGAGCGGGACACCAAGAGACCCAGTACTTC. It encodes CAASRAGHQETQYF.

The V and J genes are TRBV20-1 and TRBJ2-3, with TRBD1 as a possible D gene (6 bases). This CDR3 is 14 amino acids long. Germline assignment: CDR1 DFQATT and CDR2 SNEGSKA (reference sequence). Between the trimmed V and J ends, which lost 6 bases and 2 bases, there was a span of 15 bases. CDR3 sequence reads: CSAEGHITTDTQYF. CDR3 sequence (DNA): TGCAGTGCCGAGGGACATATAACCACAGATACGCAGTATTTT.

The V gene is TRBV6-5, the J gene TRBJ1-5, with 9 bases fitting TRBD1. From germline, CDR1 is MNHEY and CDR2 SVGAGI. V shed 7 bases and J 5 bases; nucleotides not matched to a gene: 6. The CDR3 extends over 14 amino acids. CDR3 sequence (DNA): TGTGCCAGCACCCCGGGACAGGGTTATCAGCCCCAGCATTTT. Translation: CASTPGQGYQPQHF.